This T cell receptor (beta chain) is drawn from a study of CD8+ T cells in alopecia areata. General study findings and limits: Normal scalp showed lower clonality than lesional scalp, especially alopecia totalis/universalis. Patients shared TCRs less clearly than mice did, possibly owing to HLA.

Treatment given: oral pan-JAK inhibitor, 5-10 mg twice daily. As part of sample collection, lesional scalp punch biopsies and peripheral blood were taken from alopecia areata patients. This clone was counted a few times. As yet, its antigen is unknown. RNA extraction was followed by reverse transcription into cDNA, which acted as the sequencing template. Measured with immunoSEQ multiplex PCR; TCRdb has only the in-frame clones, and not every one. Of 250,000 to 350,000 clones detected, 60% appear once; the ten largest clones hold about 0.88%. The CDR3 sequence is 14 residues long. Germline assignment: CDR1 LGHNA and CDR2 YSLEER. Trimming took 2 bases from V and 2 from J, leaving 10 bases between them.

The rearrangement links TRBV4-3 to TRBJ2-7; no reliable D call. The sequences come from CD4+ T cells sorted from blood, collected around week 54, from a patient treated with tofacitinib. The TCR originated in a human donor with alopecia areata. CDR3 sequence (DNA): TGCGCCAGCAGCCAATATGTCTCCGCCTACGAGCAGTACTTC. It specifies CASSQYVSAYEQYF.